This is a list of T cell receptor beta chains from one sample in a study of OX40 agonist ivuxolimab in advanced cancers. Measured with immunoSEQ multiplex PCR; TCRdb has only the in-frame clones, and not every one. The sample includes tens of thousands of clones, 80% to 85% of them seen just once. The specimen comprised CD4+ or CD8+ T cells sorted from blood, sampled in a trial of the OX40 agonist ivuxolimab. The receptors derive from an adult with an advanced solid tumor such as melanoma, head and neck, liver or kidney cancer. CDR3s include the opening cysteine and the closing phenylalanine or tryptophan. Fields, in order: J gene, D gene, V gene, clone size, CDR3 protein, CDR3 DNA. D genes are given only for firm matches. Size is stated for part of the rows, as once, few or many counts, or as a class when the clone is expanded.

j_gene: TRBJ1-1
d_gene: TRBD1
v_gene: TRBV4-1
abundance: -
CDR3aa: CASSQSQGAPNTEAFF
CDR3nt: TGCGCCAGCAGCCAATCACAGGGGGCTCCGAACACTGAAGCTTTCTTT

j_gene: TRBJ1-3
d_gene: TRBD1
v_gene: TRBV5-1
abundance: few
CDR3aa: CASSATGGGSGNTIYF
CDR3nt: TGCGCCAGCAGCGCAACAGGGGGAGGCTCTGGAAACACCATATATTTT

j_gene: TRBJ1-2
d_gene: -
v_gene: TRBV6-1
abundance: -
CDR3aa: CASSEAAGNYGYTF
CDR3nt: TGTGCCAGCAGTGAAGCCGCCGGCAACTATGGCTACACCTTC

j_gene: TRBJ1-2
d_gene: TRBD1
v_gene: TRBV6-6
abundance: once
CDR3aa: CATRFGQGQGYTF
CDR3nt: TGTGCCACCAGATTCGGACAGGGGCAGGGCTACACCTTC

j_gene: TRBJ1-3
d_gene: -
v_gene: TRBV10-3
abundance: -
CDR3aa: CAIKTEGNTIYF
CDR3nt: TGTGCCATCAAGACAGAAGGAAACACCATATATTTT

j_gene: TRBJ1-5
d_gene: -
v_gene: TRBV10-1
abundance: -
CDR3aa: CASSEGGNQPQHF
CDR3nt: TGCGCCAGCAGTGAGGGTGGCAATCAGCCCCAGCATTTT

j_gene: TRBJ2-7
d_gene: TRBD1
v_gene: TRBV28
abundance: few
CDR3aa: CASTDPRRTGVYEQYF
CDR3nt: TGTGCCAGCACCGACCCCAGGCGGACAGGAGTATACGAGCAGTACTTC

j_gene: TRBJ1-2
d_gene: TRBD1
v_gene: TRBV19
abundance: -
CDR3aa: CASRRQGAGYGYTF
CDR3nt: TGTGCCAGTAGACGACAGGGGGCCGGCTATGGCTACACCTTC

j_gene: TRBJ2-3
d_gene: TRBD2
v_gene: TRBV18
abundance: -
CDR3aa: CASSTSGGFNTQYF
CDR3nt: TGTGCCAGCTCCACTAGCGGTGGGTTCAATACGCAGTATTTT

j_gene: TRBJ1-4
d_gene: TRBD1
v_gene: TRBV6-6
abundance: -
CDR3aa: CASSSSGGRTNEKLFF
CDR3nt: TGTGCCAGCAGTTCTTCAGGGGGGAGGACTAATGAAAAACTGTTTTTT

j_gene: TRBJ2-3
d_gene: -
v_gene: TRBV18
abundance: -
CDR3aa: CASSPPSSTDTQYF
CDR3nt: TGTGCCAGCTCACCACCATCGTCCACAGATACGCAGTATTTT

j_gene: TRBJ2-1
d_gene: TRBD2
v_gene: TRBV5-6
abundance: once
CDR3aa: CASSQVAGLSYNEQFF
CDR3nt: TGTGCCAGCAGCCAGGTAGCGGGACTCTCCTACAATGAGCAGTTCTTC

j_gene: TRBJ2-5
d_gene: -
v_gene: TRBV14
abundance: -
CDR3aa: CASSQGLWYQEAQYF
CDR3nt: TGTGCCAGCAGCCAAGGTTTGTGGTACCAAGAGGCCCAGTACTTC

j_gene: TRBJ1-1
d_gene: TRBD1
v_gene: TRBV18
abundance: -
CDR3aa: CASSRDRGTEAFF
CDR3nt: TGTGCCAGCTCTCGGGACAGGGGAACTGAAGCTTTCTTT

j_gene: TRBJ1-2
d_gene: TRBD1
v_gene: TRBV18
abundance: -
CDR3aa: CASSPGQGLVGYGYTF
CDR3nt: TGTGCCAGCTCACCGGGACAGGGGCTTGTAGGCTATGGCTACACCTTC

j_gene: TRBJ2-7
d_gene: TRBD1
v_gene: TRBV2
abundance: -
CDR3aa: CASEQGVGYEQYF
CDR3nt: TGTGCCAGTGAACAGGGGGTAGGGTACGAGCAGTACTTC

j_gene: TRBJ2-3
d_gene: TRBD2
v_gene: TRBV10-3
abundance: -
CDR3aa: CAISVGVAGDTQYF
CDR3nt: TGTGCCATCAGTGTGGGGGTAGCGGGAGATACGCAGTATTTT

j_gene: TRBJ2-7
d_gene: -
v_gene: TRBV28
abundance: -
CDR3aa: CASRLVGDGTYEQYF
CDR3nt: TGTGCCAGCAGGTTGGTGGGGGACGGCACCTACGAGCAGTACTTC

j_gene: TRBJ1-6
d_gene: -
v_gene: TRBV5-1
abundance: -
CDR3aa: CASSLGDPTHSPLHF
CDR3nt: TGCGCCAGCAGCTTGGGGGACCCAACCCATTCACCCCTCCACTTT

j_gene: TRBJ2-7
d_gene: -
v_gene: TRBV11-2
abundance: -
CDR3aa: CASSLVRTEQYF
CDR3nt: TGTGCCAGCAGCTTAGTTCGGACCGAGCAGTACTTC

j_gene: TRBJ1-6
d_gene: -
v_gene: TRBV5-1
abundance: -
CDR3aa: CASSLVGGALHF
CDR3nt: TGCGCCAGCAGCCTCGTAGGGGGGGCCCTCCACTTT

j_gene: TRBJ2-2
d_gene: TRBD2
v_gene: TRBV6-4
abundance: -
CDR3aa: CAGRTSAKGTGELFF
CDR3nt: TGTGCCGGCCGGACTAGCGCAAAGGGCACCGGGGAGCTGTTTTTT

j_gene: TRBJ1-2
d_gene: -
v_gene: TRBV2
abundance: -
CDR3aa: CASSEGTANYGYTF
CDR3nt: TGTGCCAGCAGTGAAGGAACAGCTAACTATGGCTACACCTTC

j_gene: TRBJ1-4
d_gene: -
v_gene: TRBV21-1
abundance: -
CDR3aa: CASSKVNGAATNEKLFF
CDR3nt: TGTGCCAGCAGCAAAGTTAATGGGGCAGCAACTAATGAAAAACTGTTTTTT

j_gene: TRBJ2-6
d_gene: -
v_gene: TRBV27
abundance: -
CDR3aa: CASSLTSGTRSGANVLTF
CDR3nt: TGTGCCAGCAGTTTAACTTCAGGGACCCGCTCTGGGGCCAACGTCCTGACTTTC

j_gene: TRBJ1-2
d_gene: TRBD1
v_gene: TRBV5-8
abundance: -
CDR3aa: CASSLGTGGAQSYGYTF
CDR3nt: TGTGCCAGCAGCTTGGGGACAGGGGGAGCTCAAAGCTATGGCTACACCTTC

j_gene: TRBJ1-5
d_gene: TRBD1
v_gene: TRBV7-9
abundance: -
CDR3aa: CASSPLPGTAGTSNQPQHF
CDR3nt: TGTGCCAGCAGCCCTCTCCCCGGGACAGCCGGGACTAGCAATCAGCCCCAGCATTTT

j_gene: TRBJ1-1
d_gene: TRBD1
v_gene: TRBV29-1
abundance: -
CDR3aa: CSVQQGGNTEAFF
CDR3nt: TGCAGCGTTCAACAGGGGGGGAACACTGAAGCTTTCTTT

j_gene: TRBJ1-6
d_gene: TRBD1
v_gene: TRBV12-5
abundance: -
CDR3aa: CASGAGQRNSPLHF
CDR3nt: TGTGCTAGTGGTGCGGGACAGCGCAATTCACCCCTCCACTTT

j_gene: TRBJ1-6
d_gene: -
v_gene: TRBV5-4
abundance: -
CDR3aa: CASTNLDWTESSYNSPLHF
CDR3nt: TGTGCCAGCACCAACTTGGATTGGACCGAGAGCTCCTATAATTCACCCCTCCACTTT

j_gene: TRBJ2-2
d_gene: -
v_gene: TRBV6-1
abundance: -
CDR3aa: CASRVTGANTGELFF
CDR3nt: TGTGCCAGCAGAGTGACAGGCGCGAACACCGGGGAGCTGTTTTTT

j_gene: TRBJ2-7
d_gene: -
v_gene: TRBV27
abundance: medium-sized
CDR3aa: CASRSSLVWEQYF
CDR3nt: TGTGCCAGCAGGTCGAGTTTGGTTTGGGAGCAGTACTTC

j_gene: TRBJ1-1
d_gene: -
v_gene: TRBV6-1
abundance: -
CDR3aa: CASSASVRGTEAFF
CDR3nt: TGTGCCAGCAGTGCGTCGGTTAGGGGCACTGAAGCTTTCTTT

j_gene: TRBJ2-7
d_gene: TRBD2
v_gene: TRBV7-3
abundance: -
CDR3aa: CASSPAGATYEQYF
CDR3nt: TGTGCCAGCAGTCCAGCGGGAGCGACCTACGAGCAGTACTTC

j_gene: TRBJ1-2
d_gene: -
v_gene: TRBV30
abundance: -
CDR3aa: CAWIRQDYGYTF
CDR3nt: TGTGCCTGGATTCGTCAGGACTATGGCTACACCTTC

j_gene: TRBJ2-2
d_gene: -
v_gene: TRBV19
abundance: few
CDR3aa: CASSIDHTNLGAGELFF
CDR3nt: TGTGCCAGTAGTATAGATCACACAAATCTGGGGGCCGGGGAGCTGTTTTTT

j_gene: TRBJ2-1
d_gene: TRBD2
v_gene: TRBV27
abundance: -
CDR3aa: CASSLKSLAGGRNEQFF
CDR3nt: TGTGCCAGCAGTTTAAAAAGTCTAGCGGGGGGTCGCAATGAGCAGTTCTTC

j_gene: TRBJ1-4
d_gene: -
v_gene: TRBV15
abundance: -
CDR3aa: CATSRNPNYNEKLFF
CDR3nt: TGTGCCACCAGCAGAAACCCGAACTACAATGAAAAACTGTTTTTT

j_gene: TRBJ2-7
d_gene: -
v_gene: TRBV27
abundance: -
CDR3aa: CASSGGSAYEQYF
CDR3nt: TGTGCCAGCAGTGGCGGTTCCGCCTACGAGCAGTACTTC

j_gene: TRBJ2-5
d_gene: -
v_gene: TRBV7-2
abundance: -
CDR3aa: CASSLEGSRQETQYF
CDR3nt: TGTGCCAGCAGCTTAGAGGGATCCCGCCAAGAGACCCAGTACTTC

j_gene: TRBJ2-4
d_gene: TRBD2
v_gene: TRBV5-6
abundance: -
CDR3aa: CASSLGLAGGRSRNIQYF
CDR3nt: TGTGCCAGCAGCTTGGGACTAGCGGGAGGGAGGTCCCGAAACATTCAGTACTTC

j_gene: TRBJ1-5
d_gene: TRBD1
v_gene: TRBV6-5
abundance: once
CDR3aa: CASSYAGTGRPQHF
CDR3nt: TGTGCCAGCAGTTACGCCGGGACAGGGAGGCCCCAGCATTTT

j_gene: TRBJ1-3
d_gene: -
v_gene: TRBV9
abundance: -
CDR3aa: CASSLAPVTGNTIYF
CDR3nt: TGTGCCAGCAGCCTGGCTCCGGTAACTGGAAACACCATATATTTT

j_gene: TRBJ1-1
d_gene: -
v_gene: TRBV5-4
abundance: -
CDR3aa: CASSVTMGTEAFF
CDR3nt: TGTGCCAGCAGCGTGACGATGGGAACTGAAGCTTTCTTT

j_gene: TRBJ1-4
d_gene: -
v_gene: TRBV4-1
abundance: -
CDR3aa: CASSQTSAVTGEKLFF
CDR3nt: TGCGCCAGCAGCCAAACCTCGGCGGTGACGGGTGAAAAACTGTTTTTT

j_gene: TRBJ2-6
d_gene: -
v_gene: TRBV7-3
abundance: -
CDR3aa: CASSPSGVGGANVLTF
CDR3nt: TGTGCCAGCAGCCCGTCGGGGGTCGGTGGGGCCAACGTCCTGACTTTC

j_gene: TRBJ1-1
d_gene: -
v_gene: TRBV5-1
abundance: -
CDR3aa: CASSLVRGMNTEAFF
CDR3nt: TGCGCCAGCAGCTTGGTGCGGGGGATGAACACTGAAGCTTTCTTT

j_gene: TRBJ2-1
d_gene: -
v_gene: TRBV5-1
abundance: -
CDR3aa: CASSLEPAIRNEQFF
CDR3nt: TGCGCCAGCAGCTTGGAACCCGCCATACGCAATGAGCAGTTCTTC

j_gene: TRBJ2-1
d_gene: TRBD2
v_gene: TRBV7-7
abundance: -
CDR3aa: CASSPLAGAGNEQFF
CDR3nt: TGTGCCAGCAGCCCATTAGCGGGGGCGGGGAATGAGCAGTTCTTC

j_gene: TRBJ1-5
d_gene: TRBD1
v_gene: TRBV18
abundance: -
CDR3aa: CASSPIEGGVSNQPQHF
CDR3nt: TGTGCCAGCTCACCCATCGAAGGGGGCGTCTCCAATCAGCCCCAGCATTTT

j_gene: TRBJ1-1
d_gene: TRBD1
v_gene: TRBV15
abundance: once
CDR3aa: CATKKDRGLIGTEAFF
CDR3nt: TGTGCCACTAAAAAGGACAGGGGGCTCATCGGCACTGAAGCTTTCTTT

j_gene: TRBJ2-7
d_gene: -
v_gene: TRBV5-1
abundance: -
CDR3aa: CASSSPRGREQYF
CDR3nt: TGCGCCAGCAGCTCACCCCGGGGTCGCGAGCAGTACTTC

j_gene: TRBJ2-7
d_gene: -
v_gene: TRBV18
abundance: -
CDR3aa: CASSPLDRSSDEQYF
CDR3nt: TGTGCCAGCTCACCCCTAGACAGGTCCAGCGACGAGCAGTACTTC